The clone carrying this TCR beta chain was counted only a few times. Total RNA amounts of at least 5 micrograms were extracted per sample. This entry comes from a study of blood T cells in healthy people across ages. Next came a second PCR, run for about 6 to 12 cycles, which used a sample-barcoded 5' primer along with a J-beta primer mix. TCRdb reanalysed the 5' RACE reads using MiXCR and keeps one entry per CDR3 protein. The table lists 500,000 to 650,000 distinct CDR3 sequences, about 27% of them singletons. Looked up from germline, CDR1 is SGHVS and CDR2 is FNYEAQ. Unmatched junction bases numbered 7, after V lost 5 bases and J lost 2 bases. This CDR3 is built from 15 residues. This same sample was also part of a study on T cells of mothers and their children. From that study: The people who donated were a few healthy Caucasian mothers and their six children. Over 9.5 million reads per mother and around 3 million per child were obtained.

The sequence came from a boy aged 2-9 years in good health. Sequencing used blood. The chain couples TRBV7-6 to TRBJ2-7, with TRBD1 matching over 9 bases. As DNA, the CDR3 is TGTGCCAGCAGCCCTCCGGGACAGGGTACCTACGAGCAGTACTTC. Translation: CASSPPGQGTYEQYF.